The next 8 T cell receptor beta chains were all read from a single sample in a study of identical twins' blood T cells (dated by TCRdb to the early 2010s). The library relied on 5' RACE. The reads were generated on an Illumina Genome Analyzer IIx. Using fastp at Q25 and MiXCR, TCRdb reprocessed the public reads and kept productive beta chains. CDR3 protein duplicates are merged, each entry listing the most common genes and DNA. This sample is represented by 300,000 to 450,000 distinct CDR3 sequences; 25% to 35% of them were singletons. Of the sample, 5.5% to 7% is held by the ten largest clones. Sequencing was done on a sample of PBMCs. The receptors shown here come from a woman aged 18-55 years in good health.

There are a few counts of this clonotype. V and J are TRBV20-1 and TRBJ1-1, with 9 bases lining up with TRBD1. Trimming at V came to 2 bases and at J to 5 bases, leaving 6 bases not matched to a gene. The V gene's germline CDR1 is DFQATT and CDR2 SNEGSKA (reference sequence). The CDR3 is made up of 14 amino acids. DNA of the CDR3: TGCAGTGCTAGACCGGGACAGGGAGAGACTGAAGCTTTCTTT. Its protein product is CSARPGQGETEAFF.

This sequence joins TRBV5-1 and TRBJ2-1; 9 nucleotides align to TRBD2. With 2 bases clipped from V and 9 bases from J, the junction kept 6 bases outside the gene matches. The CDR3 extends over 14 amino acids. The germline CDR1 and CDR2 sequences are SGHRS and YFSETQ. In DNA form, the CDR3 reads TGCGCCAGCAGCTTAAGCGGGAGGTTTGGTGAGCAGTTCTTC. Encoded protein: CASSLSGRFGEQFF.

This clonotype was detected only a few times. The CDR3 region has the DNA TGCGCCAGCAGATCCTCAGGGGGAACTAATGAAAAACTGTTTTTT. As protein: CASRSSGGTNEKLFF. The V gene is TRBV5-1, the J gene TRBJ1-4; 7 nucleotides align to TRBD1. The V segment lost 5 bases and the J segment 1 base; nucleotides outside the gene matches: 5. CDR1 is SGHRS and CDR2 is YFSETQ in the germline V gene. This CDR3 contains 15 residues.

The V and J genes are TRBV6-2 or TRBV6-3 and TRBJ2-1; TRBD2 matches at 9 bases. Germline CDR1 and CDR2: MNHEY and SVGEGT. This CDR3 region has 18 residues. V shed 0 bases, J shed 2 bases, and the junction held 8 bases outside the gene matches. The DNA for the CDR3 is TGTGCCAGCAGTTACTCTCGCGGGAGGGGCTTCCCCTACAATGAGCAGTTCTTC. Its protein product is CASSYSRGRGFPYNEQFF.

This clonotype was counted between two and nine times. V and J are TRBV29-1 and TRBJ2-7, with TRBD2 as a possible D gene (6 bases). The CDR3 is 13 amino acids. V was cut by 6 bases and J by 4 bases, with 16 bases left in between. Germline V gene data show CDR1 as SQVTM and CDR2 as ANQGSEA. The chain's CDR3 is CSVKTRDFYEQYF. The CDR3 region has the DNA TGCAGCGTAAAAACCCGGGACTTTTACGAGCAGTACTTC.

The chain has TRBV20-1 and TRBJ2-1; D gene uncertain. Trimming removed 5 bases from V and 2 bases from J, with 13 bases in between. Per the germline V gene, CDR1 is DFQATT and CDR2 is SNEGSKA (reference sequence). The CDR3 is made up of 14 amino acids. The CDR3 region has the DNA TGCAGTGCTTCACGGAGTAACACCTACAATGAGCAGTTCTTC. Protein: CSASRSNTYNEQFF.

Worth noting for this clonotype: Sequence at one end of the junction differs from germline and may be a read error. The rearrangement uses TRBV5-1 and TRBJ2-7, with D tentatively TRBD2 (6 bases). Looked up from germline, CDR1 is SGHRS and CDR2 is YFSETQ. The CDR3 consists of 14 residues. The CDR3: CASSLDGGNREQHF. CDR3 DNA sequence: TGCGCCAGCAGCTTGGATGGTGGTAATCGGGAGCAGCACTTC.

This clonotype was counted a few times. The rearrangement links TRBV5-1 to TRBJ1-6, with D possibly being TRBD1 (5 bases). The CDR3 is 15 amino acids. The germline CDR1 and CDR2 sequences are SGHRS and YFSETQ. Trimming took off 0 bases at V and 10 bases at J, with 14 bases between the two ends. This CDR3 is CASSLVGQGYSPLHF. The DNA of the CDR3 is TGCGCCAGCAGCTTGGTCGGACAAGGGTACTCACCCCTCCACTTT.